This T cell receptor beta chain emerged from a study of shared T cell receptors in the human thymus. Per germline, CDR1 GTSNPN and CDR2 SVGIG (reference sequence). The CDR3 is 14 residues long. V trimming: 0 bases; J trimming: 6 bases; junction bases outside the gene matches: 6. Assay used: immunoSEQ multiplex PCR; TCRdb lists only in-frame clones, some missing. The sample contains some 640,000 clones, 70% to 90% of which appear only once. These data also featured in a second study, about human thymus T cells. This second study notes: All donors were healthy Finnish infants who were undergoing corrective surgery to treat congenital heart defects. It was from resections taken during corrective heart surgery that the thymus tissue came. Within thymic and blood repertoires, V and J gene usage appeared to be biased. Related work found strong thymic repertoire overlap between unrelated individuals.

The source of this sequence is a boy under two years old with a congenital heart defect. Source material: thymocytes. The rearrangement links TRBV30 to TRBJ2-7; 9 positions match TRBD1. CDR3 amino acids: CAWSVEGQGGEQYF. The CDR3 coding sequence is TGTGCCTGGAGTGTAGAGGGACAGGGTGGCGAGCAGTACTTC.